Following are 4 T cell receptor beta chains from one sample sequenced in a study of cytomegalovirus exposure and HLA in healthy donors. PCR involved 60 Vbeta and 13 Jbeta primers. The data were produced by immunoSEQ multiplex PCR, yet TCRdb's version contains in-frame clones alone and is incomplete. Here the sample spans approximately 290,000 clones, 75% to 85% being singletons. The sequenced sample was PBMCs. These receptors all stem from a girl aged 2-10 years in good health and CMV-seronegative.

V gene TRBV6-6 combines with J gene TRBJ1-2; 7 nucleotides line up with TRBD1. Germline V lookup: CDR1 MNHNY, CDR2 SVGAGI (reference sequence). With V trimmed by 2 bases and J by 14 bases, 20 bases remained unmatched. The CDR3 has 16 residues. CDR3: CASSYTTGAARAGCTF. The CDR3 nucleotides are TGTGCCAGCAGTTACACTACAGGGGCCGCGAGGGCAGGGTGTACCTTC.

This clone was observed a few times. The chain links TRBV28 to TRBJ2-7; TRBD1 matches at 7 bases. The CDR3 has 15 residues. Germline assignment: CDR1 MDHEN and CDR2 SYDVKM. V shed 4 bases and J 4 bases; nucleotides not matched to a gene: 10. CDR3 coding DNA: TGTGCCAGCAGTTCCCCTCGGACAGGTTTGTACGAGCAGTACTTC. Translated, it gives CASSSPRTGLYEQYF.

This clone has a handful of counts. CDR3 sequence: CASRTWSGQVFYGYTF. Here the CDR3 DNA reads TGTGCCAGCAGGACCTGGTCCGGACAGGTTTTCTATGGCTACACCTTC. The chain employs TRBV5-8 and TRBJ1-2; the match to TRBD1 covers 7 bases. This CDR3 comprises 16 residues. V lost 5 bases, J lost 4 bases, and 14 bases stayed unmatched. The germline V gene encodes CDR1 SGHTS and CDR2 YDEGEE.

The chain uses TRBV7-8 and TRBJ2-6, with D maybe TRBD1 (5 bases). CDR1 is SGHVS and CDR2 is FQNEAQ in the germline V gene. With 10 bases removed from V and 0 bases from J, the gap between germline ends came to 16 bases. This CDR3 is 16 amino acids long. CDR3 in DNA: TGTGCCACTCCTACAGGTTACCTCTCTGGGGCCAACGTCCTGACTTTC. Protein sequence: CATPTGYLSGANVLTF.